Described below is a single TCR beta chain sequence and its context. The data originate from a study of shared T cell receptors in the human thymus. The assay was immunoSEQ multiplex PCR, and TCRdb's table has in-frame clones only and misses some. The table lists under 850,000 clones, 88% of them singletons, with around 0.0099% in the top ten. This CDR3 is 17 amino acids long. The germline V gene has CDR1 SEHNR and CDR2 FQNEAQ (reference sequence). V lost 7 bases, J lost 1 base, and 13 bases stayed unmatched. The same sample was also used in a study of human thymus T cells. That paper notes: Resections from corrective heart surgery supplied the thymus tissue.

This receptor was obtained from a boy under two years old with a congenital heart defect. The chain joins TRBV7-9 to TRBJ1-1, with 9 bases identical to TRBD1. Specimen: thymocytes. The CDR3 DNA is TGTGCCAGCAATTTCGCCGGGACAGGGCCCCCGAACACTGAAGCTTTCTTT. Translation: CASNFAGTGPPNTEAFF.